Included here is one TCR beta chain sequence, with context. The sample belongs to a study of T cells in Graves' hyperthyroidism and ophthalmopathy. It was RNA transcripts that yielded the amplified TCR beta CDR3 regions. A set of HTBI primers served as the primers for a first-round RT-PCR of the TCR CDR3. Using its own MiXCR run on the multiplex PCR reads, TCRdb lists one record per CDR3 protein. This repertoire shows approximately 370,000 distinct CDR3 sequences, more than 12% found once; its top ten account for roughly 33%. An absence of ophthalmopathy progression within 18 months meant stable Graves' hyperthyroidism. The study excluded patients with uncontrolled infection, other autoimmune disease, pregnancy or lactation. This clonotype originated in a woman aged 25 to 39 with Graves' hyperthyroidism. Sequencing was performed on blood.

The CDR3 sequence: CASSSTSGLAGSSGANVLTF. CDR3 nucleotides: TGTGCCAGCAGTTCCACTTCCGGACTAGCGGGCAGCTCTGGGGCCAACGTCCTGACTTTC. The chain employs TRBV6-1 and TRBJ2-6, with 11 bases that match TRBD2. Trimming removed 5 bases from V and 0 bases from J; junction bases left unmatched: 12. The CDR3 has 20 residues. The germline V gene has CDR1 MNHNS and CDR2 SASEGT.